These 26 T cell receptor beta chains were sequenced from one sample in a study of Ad26.COV2.S vaccination and SARS-CoV-2 variants. Produced via immunoSEQ multiplex PCR; TCRdb's table is partial and in-frame only. The table shows 180,000 or so clones, with roughly nine tenths occurring only once. The sequencing used peripheral blood, collected after recovery from COVID-19. The receptor set was obtained from a human donor who had recovered from COVID-19.

V is TRBV9 and J is TRBJ2-1; D ambiguous. Germline assignment: CDR1 SGDLS and CDR2 YYNGEE. The CDR3 sequence is 14 residues long. With 3 bases removed from V and 9 bases from J, the gap between germline ends came to 16 bases. The CDR3 here is CASSDLGRSPEQFF. The CDR3 nucleotides read TGTGCCAGCAGCGACCTAGGACGAAGTCCTGAGCAGTTCTTC.

The chain couples TRBV9 to TRBJ1-3; no reliable D call. V was trimmed by 4 bases and J by 1 base, leaving 24 bases between them. This CDR3 comprises 19 residues. Germline lookup yields CDR1 SGDLS and CDR2 YYNGEE. The CDR3: CASSHPTDLPEFSGNTIYF. The CDR3 DNA reads as TGTGCCAGCAGCCACCCCACGGACCTTCCGGAATTTTCTGGAAACACCATATATTTT.

The V call is TRBV19, the J call TRBJ1-3; D may be TRBD1 (5 bases). CDR1 is LNHDA and CDR2 is SQIVND in the germline V gene (reference sequence). CDR3 length equals 15 residues. Trimming stripped 7 bases from V and 0 bases from J, with 13 bases between. CDR3 region: CASTSIRDSGNTIYF. In DNA form, the CDR3 reads TGTGCCAGTACCTCAATCAGGGACTCTGGAAACACCATATATTTT.

This clone is a singleton in its sample. The V gene is TRBV11-2, the J gene TRBJ2-3; D may be TRBD1 or TRBD2 (6 bases each). V was clipped by 5 bases and J by 7 bases, with 19 bases between them. The CDR3 consists of 15 residues. CDR1 SGHAT and CDR2 FQNNGV come from the germline V gene. The CDR3 here is CASSPLTGAGHTQYF. CDR3 sequence (DNA): TGTGCCAGCAGCCCCCTGACGGGGGCGGGTCATACGCAGTATTTT.

The chain carries TRBV9 and TRBJ2-2; the match to TRBD2 covers 12 bases. The V segment lost 2 bases and the J segment 5 bases; nucleotides outside the gene matches: 13. The germline V gene encodes CDR1 SGDLS and CDR2 YYNGEE. The CDR3 is 19 residues long. The CDR3 here is CASSVPSTSGGLRTGELFF. The CDR3 DNA reads TGTGCCAGCAGCGTCCCTTCGACTAGCGGGGGCCTCAGGACCGGGGAGCTGTTTTTT.

The rearrangement joins TRBV7-8 to TRBJ2-1; possibly TRBD2 for D (5 bases). V was shortened by 1 base and J by 7 bases, with 11 bases between the two germline ends. This CDR3 has 14 amino acids. Germline CDR1 reads SGHVS; CDR2 reads FQNEAQ. CDR3: CASSLEGLINEQFF. Written as DNA, the CDR3 is TGTGCCAGCAGCTTAGAAGGACTCATAAATGAGCAGTTCTTC.

This clone appeared once. The V gene is TRBV28, the J gene TRBJ2-5; tentatively, D is TRBD1 (5 bases). This CDR3 is built from 14 residues. Germline values: CDR1 MDHEN, CDR2 SYDVKM. Trimming pared 5 bases from V and 1 base from J, leaving 11 bases between. CDR3 DNA: TGTGCCAGCAGTAGGGGCCGGGTCCAAGAGACCCAGTACTTC. As protein: CASSRGRVQETQYF.

Worth noting for this clone: Its ends do not fully match the called genes, so a read error is possible. The J gene is TRBJ2-2, the V gene TRBV5-1, with no clear D. Germline CDR1 and CDR2: SGHRS and YFSETQ. The CDR3 has 16 residues. CDR3 loop: CASSLSLNRNTRELFF. The CDR3 nucleotides read TGCGCCAGCAGCTTGAGTCTAAACAGAAACACCAGGGAGCTGTTTTTT.

The chain combines TRBV6-5 with TRBJ2-7, with D possibly TRBD1 on 7 matching bases. Germline V gene lookup returns CDR1 MNHEY and CDR2 SVGAGI. This CDR3 contains 14 residues. Trimming took off 0 bases at V and 6 bases at J, with 12 bases between the two ends. CDR3 nucleotide sequence: TGTGCCAGCAGTTACTCGGAGGGGGCGACCGAGCAGTACTTC. Translating it yields CASSYSEGATEQYF.

The V call is TRBV5-4, the J call TRBJ1-6, with TRBD1 matching 12 bases. The V gene end was trimmed by 6 bases and the J gene end by 7 bases; junction bases not matched to a gene: 8. The CDR3 runs to 16 residues. Germline loops: CDR1 SGHNT, CDR2 YYREEE (reference sequence). CDR3 protein: CASTPGQGASNSPLHF. Here the CDR3 DNA reads TGTGCCAGCACGCCGGGACAGGGGGCTTCAAATTCACCCCTCCACTTT.

This chain links TRBV12-3 or TRBV12-4 with TRBJ1-2, with 10 bases lining up with TRBD1. Losses at the gene ends were 8 bases for V and 7 bases for J; bases not matched to a gene: 7. The CDR3 contains 13 residues. This CDR3 reads CASSPDRGLGYTF. DNA of the CDR3: TGTGCCAGCTCCCCTGACAGGGGGCTTGGCTACACCTTC.

The chain uses TRBV12-2 and TRBJ2-3; the tabulated D call, TRBD1, remains unverified against the DNA. TRBV12-2 is a recognized pseudogene. The CDR3 has 17 residues. In DNA form, the CDR3 reads TGTGCAAGTCGCTATTGTCCAGGGTCGAATTTTTCCGGGACGCAGTATTTT. Translating gives CASRYCPGSNFSGTQYF.

This rearrangement joins TRBV27 to TRBJ1-1; a weak D match, TRBD1 (5 bases). Looked up from germline, CDR1 is MNHEY and CDR2 is SMNVEV (reference sequence). Trimming shortened V by 10 bases and J by 5 bases, and 20 bases separated the two germline ends. The CDR3 consists of 14 residues. CDR3 coding DNA: TGTGCCACCCTGGGGCAGGGTGCGGGAACTGAAGCTTTCTTT. It is translated as CATLGQGAGTEAFF.

This rearrangement joins TRBV30 to TRBJ1-3; a weak D match, TRBD1 (5 bases). CDR1 and CDR2 (germline): GTSNPN, SVGIG (reference sequence). This CDR3 spans 18 amino acids. With 1 base removed from V and 0 bases from J, the gap between germline ends came to 19 bases. CDR3 amino acids: CAWSGGADSFHSGNTIYF. The CDR3 nucleotides read TGTGCCTGGAGTGGCGGCGCAGACAGCTTTCACTCTGGAAACACCATATATTTT.

The chain has TRBV11-2 and TRBJ1-3; 11 bases match TRBD1. Germline values: CDR1 SGHAT, CDR2 FQNNGV. The trim removed 3 bases at V and 4 bases at J, leaving 8 bases unmatched. The CDR3 length is 17 residues. The CDR3 loop is CASSLGGQGARGNTIYF. In nucleotides, the CDR3 is TGTGCCAGCAGCTTGGGCGGACAGGGGGCGCGGGGAAACACCATATATTTT.

The gene calls are TRBV2 and TRBJ1-2; 9 bases fit TRBD1. The junction had 13 bases not matched to a gene; V was cut back by 4 bases and J by 4 bases. The length of the CDR3 is 17 residues. The germline gives CDR1 SNHLY, CDR2 FYNNEI. CDR3 in DNA: TGTGCCAGCAGTGTAGCACAGGGGGCGCGGACCGTCTATGGCTACACCTTC. This gives the protein CASSVAQGARTVYGYTF.

The chain couples TRBV2 to TRBJ1-5; a possible D gene is TRBD1 (6 bases). CDR3 length equals 16 residues. Trimming removed 7 bases at V and 4 bases at J, with 20 bases between. Germline V CDR1 and CDR2: SNHLY, FYNNEI. The DNA of the CDR3 is TGTGCCAGCACCCTATCCCCAGGGGCCTTGAATCAGCCCCAGCATTTT. Amino acids: CASTLSPGALNQPQHF.

The rearrangement uses TRBV10-3 and TRBJ2-3; 9 bases line up with TRBD2. CDR1 and CDR2 from the germline V gene are ENHRY and SYGVKD. The CDR3 length is 15 residues. The junction had 4 bases not matched to a gene; V was cut back by 2 bases and J by 4 bases. CDR3 nucleotide sequence: TGTGCCATCAGTGAGGAGCGGGGGGTGGCAGATACGCAGTATTTT. As protein: CAISEERGVADTQYF.

The chain carries TRBV7-6 and TRBJ2-1; D not resolved. This CDR3 has 13 residues. Germline-derived CDR1 and CDR2 are SGHVS and FNYEAQ. Trimming took 4 bases from V and 8 from J, leaving 12 bases between them. The CDR3 DNA sequence: TGTGCCAGCAGCTCCCCAGGATGGTATGAGCAGTTCTTC. This translates into CASSSPGWYEQFF. Looking up the rest from reference TRBV7-6 and TRBJ2-1 gives the full variable domain: GAGVSQSPRYKVTKRGQDVALRCDPISGHVSLYWYRQALGQGPEFLTYFNYEAQQDKSGLPNDRFSAERPEGSISTLTIQRTEQRDSAMYRCASSSPGWYEQFFGPGTRLTVL.

The chain carries TRBV5-8 and TRBJ1-5; D is perhaps TRBD1 (5 bases). The CDR3 runs to 15 residues. Trimming took 4 bases from V and 9 from J, leaving 20 bases between them. The germline gives CDR1 SGHTS, CDR2 YDEGEE. The CDR3 sequence is CASSPRTTGRGPQHF. In DNA form, the CDR3 reads TGTGCCAGCAGCCCACGTACGACGGGGCGTGGGCCCCAGCATTTT.

The rearrangement uses TRBV3-1 (or the pseudogene TRBV3-2) and TRBJ1-3, with D hard to call. The CDR3 contains 13 residues. V was clipped by 4 bases and J by 11 bases, with 15 bases between them. CDR1 LGHDT and CDR2 YNNKEL come from the germline V gene (reference sequence). The CDR3 bases are TGTGCCAGCAGCCCGGACCTGCGGGGTGCCATATATTTT. Translating it yields CASSPDLRGAIYF.

This clone came up once. This chain uses TRBV9 with TRBJ1-1; no clear D gene. This CDR3 region has 13 residues. Trimming pared 4 bases from V and 0 bases from J, leaving 7 bases between. CDR1 is SGDLS, CDR2 YYNGEE, per germline. The CDR3 nucleotides are TGTGCCAGCAGCACCGGGCTGAACACTGAAGCTTTCTTT. Translating gives CASSTGLNTEAFF.

The gene calls are TRBV13 and TRBJ2-1; D gene ambiguous. The CDR3 contains 11 residues. Trimming took off 5 bases at V and 6 bases at J, with 5 bases between the two ends. The V gene's germline CDR1 is PRHDT and CDR2 FYEKMQ (reference sequence). CDR3 sequence reads: CASSPRNEQFF. The CDR3, as DNA: TGTGCCAGCAGCCCCCGCAATGAGCAGTTCTTC.

The rearrangement joins TRBV7-9 to TRBJ2-3, with 9 nucleotides matching TRBD2. Trimming cost V 5 bases and J 2 bases; bases outside gene matches: 14. This CDR3 has 18 residues. Germline V gene lookup returns CDR1 SEHNR and CDR2 FQNEAQ (reference sequence). As DNA, the CDR3 is TGTGCCAGCAGCGGACCCGGGACTAGCCCTCTAATCACAGATACGCAGTATTTT. Translated: CASSGPGTSPLITDTQYF.

The chain carries TRBV19 and TRBJ1-4, with D unresolved. V gave up 2 bases and J gave up 5 bases, with 9 bases separating them. Germline V gene sequence: CDR1 LNHDA, CDR2 SQIVND (reference sequence). This CDR3 is built from 14 residues. CDR3 nucleotide sequence: TGTGCCAGTAGTATATGGGGAGCGAATGAAAAACTGTTTTTT. Protein sequence: CASSIWGANEKLFF. The complete variable domain, with remaining parts taken from reference TRBV19 and TRBJ1-4, reads DGGITQSPKYLFRKEGQNVTLSCEQNLNHDAMYWYRQDPGQGLRLIYYSQIVNDFQKGDIAEGYSVSREKKESFPLTVTSAQKNPTAFYLCASSIWGANEKLFFGSGTQLSVL.

The chain employs TRBV7-8 and TRBJ2-1, with 15 bases identical to TRBD2. V shed 5 bases, J shed 9 bases, and the junction held 14 bases outside the gene matches. In germline, CDR1 is SGHVS, CDR2 FQNEAQ. The CDR3 runs 18 residues. The CDR3 region is CASSGKTGTSGRTSEQFF. In DNA, the CDR3 is TGTGCCAGCAGCGGCAAGACGGGGACTAGCGGGAGGACATCTGAGCAGTTCTTC. Complete variable domain (other parts from reference TRBV7-8 and TRBJ2-1): GAGVSQSPRYKVAKRGQDVALRCDPISGHVSLFWYQQALGQGPEFLTYFQNEAQLDKSGLPSDRFFAERPEGSVSTLKIQRTQQEDSAVYLCASSGKTGTSGRTSEQFFGPGTRLTVL.